This TCR beta chain originates from a study of technical replicates of blood from a few donors. This clone was recorded only once. The method was immunoSEQ multiplex PCR; TCRdb's version includes in-frame clones alone and lacks a portion of them. The repertoire includes around 67,000 clones, over 95% of them detected once, and about 0.25% sits in the top ten. This CDR3 has 14 residues. Germline V gene lookup returns CDR1 WSHSY and CDR2 SAAADI. V was clipped by 10 bases and J by 0 bases; unmatched bases: 5. The clonotype comes from a human donor in good health. The sample taken for sequencing was T cells isolated from PBMCs. The gene calls are TRBV10-2 and TRBJ2-4; 8 bases are shared with TRBD2. The CDR3 region is CANLAGLAKNIQYF. Here the CDR3 DNA reads TGCGCCAACCTAGCGGGTCTAGCCAAAAACATTCAGTACTTC.